This T cell receptor (beta chain) was sequenced for a study of monozygotic twins with inflammatory bowel disease. General study findings and limits: Differing immunosuppressive treatments may have added variability to patient repertoires.

Points on this clonotype: Its antigen remains unidentified.

Each TCR library consumed about 3,800 ng of total RNA. Eight separate reactions for every sample produced the cDNA. TCRdb reworked the 5' RACE reads into one entry per CDR3 protein, no DNA. The specimen's table records 140,000 to 150,000 distinct CDR3 sequences. This CDR3 contains 13 residues. Germline V CDR1 and CDR2: KGHDR, SFDVKD. The origin of this receptor is a human donor with ulcerative colitis or Crohn's disease, or a healthy co-twin of an affected twin (not recorded which). Sequencing input: blood. The V and J genes are TRBV24-1 and TRBJ2-7. This CDR3 reads CATLERVSYEQYF.